The following is a T cell receptor beta chain sequence with its context. Its antigen is unknown. With V trimmed by 3 bases and J by 4 bases, 6 bases remained unmatched. The germline CDR1 and CDR2 sequences are SQVTM and ANQGSEA. CDR3 size: 14 residues. As part of sample collection, lesional scalp punch biopsies and peripheral blood were taken from alopecia areata patients. This entry belongs to a study of CD8+ T cells in alopecia areata. RNA extraction and reverse transcription yielded cDNA as sequencing template. Assay: immunoSEQ multiplex PCR; the TCRdb copy retains only in-frame clones and omits some. In the table there are 220,000 or so clones, 57% of which are singletons. Findings and caveats of the study: Mice showed clearer TCR sharing than patients did, a gap that was possibly HLA-related. Scalp samples also yield sequences of resident alphabeta T cells from normal skin. Lesional scalp exceeded normal scalp in clonality, especially in alopecia totalis/universalis.

The chain joins TRBV29-1 to TRBJ1-2; TRBD1 matches at 9 bases. This TCR came from a human donor with alopecia areata. Source: CD4+ T cells sorted from blood, taken at week 0. The CDR3 region is CSVDEGQGPYGYTF. DNA for the CDR3: TGCAGCGTTGATGAAGGACAGGGGCCCTATGGCTACACCTTC.